This T cell receptor (beta chain) was identified during a study of T cell repertoires in cytomegalovirus infection. Study results and limitations: HLA-C-restricted, CMV-specific TCR beta clonotypes were dominant ex vivo.

The sample holds a few counts of this clonotype. Its antigen is as yet unknown. The germline CDR1 and CDR2 sequences are LNHNV and YYDKDF (reference sequence). J was trimmed by 6 bases and V by 4 bases; bases with no gene match: 3. The CDR3 contains 12 residues. MiXCR, applied by TCRdb to the reads, yields one record per CDR3 protein. The data hold 680,000 or so distinct CDR3 sequences, with 35% to 45% observed a single time. The specimen sequenced was PBMCs. The TCR was taken from a human donor in good health (CMV status not recorded). Some clones in this sample may be carry-over from other donors' samples. The chain has TRBV15 and TRBJ2-7; 7 nucleotides line up with TRBD1. CDR3 sequence: CATSIQGSEQYF. Here the CDR3 DNA reads TGTGCCACCAGCATACAGGGGTCCGAGCAGTACTTC.